A few counts support the clone carrying this TCR beta chain. Original analysis: Researchers report that nucleated cell counts were estimated from reference gene primer amplification. Assay used: immunoSEQ multiplex PCR; TCRdb lists only in-frame clones, some missing. For V, J and clone size, that table is used; D and trimming come from the DNA. This table has roughly 97,000 clones, roughly 80% appearing once. The data derive from a study of blood T cell repertoires in COVID-19. Study in general: Samples taken during acute and convalescent COVID-19 were collected in the United States, Italy and Spain. Sample material is recorded as cDNA or gDNA derived from T cells, B-cell-depleted T cells, or PBMCs.

CDR1 and CDR2 (germline): SNHLY, FYNNEI. This CDR3 is built from 16 residues. The V and J ends lost 7 bases and 4 bases, in that order; junction bases with no gene match: 9. The chain couples TRBV2 to TRBJ2-1; 11 positions match TRBD2. The sequencing sample was made of peripheral blood. The source is a man in his fifties or sixties with acute or convalescent COVID-19. Here the CDR3 DNA reads TGTGCCAGCAACCCGACTAGCGGGAAATCATACAATGAGCAGTTCTTC. This translates into CASNPTSGKSYNEQFF.